This T cell receptor beta chain stems from a study of blood T cell repertoires in COVID-19. Study information: Acute and convalescent COVID-19 specimens originated in the United States, Italy and Spain. PBMCs, B-cell-depleted T cells, or T cells provided the cDNA or gDNA that made up the material.

The CDR3 is made up of 18 amino acids. V was clipped by 3 bases and J by 2 bases; unmatched bases: 12. From germline, CDR1 is SEHNR and CDR2 FQNEAQ (reference sequence). Study processing details: Amplification from reference gene primers served as the basis for estimated nucleated cell counts. The table came from immunoSEQ multiplex PCR; TCRdb's copy has only in-frame clones and leaves some out. That table is the source of V, J and clone size, and D and trimming were worked out from the DNA. The sample shows 25,000 to 35,000 clones, 60% to 80% of them seen only once. This TCR was sampled from a woman aged 70-85 years with active or convalescent COVID-19. The V gene is TRBV7-9, the J gene TRBJ2-2; 7 bases agree with TRBD2. The sample comprised peripheral blood. The CDR3 loop is CASSFQWAGTINTGELFF. The CDR3 region has the DNA TGTGCCAGCAGCTTTCAATGGGCCGGGACTATTAACACCGGGGAGCTGTTTTTT.